What follows is one TCR beta chain and its context. Drawing of peripheral blood yielded 8.5 to 10 milliliters from each donor. This sample stems from a study of blood T cells in healthy people across ages. Primed by a sample-barcoded 5' primer and a J-beta primer mix, a second PCR proceeded for about 7 to 12 cycles. TCRdb re-called the 5' RACE reads through MiXCR, storing one row per CDR3 protein. This repertoire shows about 1,400,000 distinct CDR3 sequences, 42% found once; its top ten account for roughly 7.9%. The origin of this receptor is a young woman in good health. Sample: blood.

As DNA, the CDR3 is TGCAGTGCCCCCCGCGGGGCCCGGCATACAGATACGCAGTATTTT. Translation: CSAPRGARHTDTQYF. The V and J genes are TRBV20-1 and TRBJ2-3, with D tentatively TRBD2 (6 bases). V was shortened by 6 bases and J by 3 bases, with 19 bases between the two germline ends. Germline V gives CDR1 DFQATT, CDR2 SNEGSKA (reference sequence). The CDR3 runs to 15 residues.